The text below deals with one TCR beta chain. It has no known antigen specificity. Base qualities were left out, and no much larger clone turns up one base away. The data originate from a study of a mutant IDH1 vaccine in newly diagnosed glioma (TCRdb year 2021). Context from the whole study: Vaccination started 4-6 weeks after radiotherapy alone, or was given together with temozolomide cycles in the groups whose treatment included chemotherapy. Peripheral blood was drawn at six visits: V03 (baseline), V05, V07, V10, V12 and V13. Before enrollment, patients had received standard therapy of radiotherapy alone, temozolomide alone, or radiochemotherapy with temozolomide; most received the combination. Of the 25 to 40 treated patients, approximately 62% were male and approximately 40% were female, and the mean age was 40.4 years. The week-35 safety follow-up took place at visit V12, and the week-47 end of study took place at visit V13. For exploratory analyses, longitudinal TCRB deep sequencing was carried out in about 25 treated patients wherever samples were available.

Beyond this particular receptor, the publication reports: Selection of PBMC samples for TCRB deep sequencing was based on availability. Immune responses induced by the vaccine were seen in 93.3% of patients across multiple MHC alleles. Changes in the top peripheral T cell clonotypes picked up by TCRB sequencing did not appear to be linked to pseudoprogression. According to the authors, sample limitations meant that analyses of patient blood samples could not be reproduced.

The time point label of this sample denotes: week 35, safety follow-up. Every vaccine dose consisted of 300 ug of a 20-mer mutant IDH1 peptide in Montanide, administered subcutaneously together with topical imiquimod. Across visits V03 through V10, patients got a total of eight vaccinations, given in weeks 1, 3, 5, 7, 11, 15, 19 and 23. Donors had newly diagnosed WHO grade 3 or 4 IDH1-mutant astrocytomas with loss of nuclear ATRX. The samples were drawn from NOA16, a multicentre, single-arm, open-label phase I trial in Germany that tested a mutant IDH1 peptide vaccine in humans for the first time. Genomic DNA for TCRB sequencing was isolated from EDTA blood with the DNeasy Blood and Tissue Kit. Library preparation used the immunoSEQ multiplex PCR assay. Rearranged TCR beta chain sequences were amplified using the hsTCRB Kit according to the manufacturer's protocol. TCRB libraries were sequenced on an Illumina MiSeq. The study's processing was this. Demultiplexing, trimming and gene mapping were performed with the kit vendor's proprietary platform. The table comes from immuneACCESS by way of TCRdb, which keeps in-frame sequences with V and J called. Part of the clones is missing from these tables; in studies checked, under half for an unresolved V gene and the rest for unknown reasons. That table is the source of V, J and clone size, and D and trimming were worked out from the DNA. A total of about 66,000 clones appear in this sample, 74% of them only once. In total, the top ten clones hold roughly 5% of the sample.

Via the germline V gene, CDR1 is SGHDN and CDR2 FVKESK. The CDR3 runs 14 amino acids, cysteine and phenylalanine included. Only the CDR3 DNA stays, 42 bases, in frame from base 1. Relative to germline, V is 1 base shorter and J is 4 bases shorter, with 10 bases between their ends. The receptor was isolated from a man between 50 and 59 years old with glioma. The chain was built from TRBV14 and TRBJ1-2; confidence is insufficient to name the D gene. The sample consisted of PBMCs, taken from a glioma patient whose treatment included an IDH1 peptide vaccine. The CDR3 reads as follows: CASSQAAAPYGYTF. The nucleotides read TGTGCCAGCAGCCAAGCGGCGGCACCCTATGGCTACACCTTC.